These 11 T cell receptor beta chains came from one sample sequenced in a study of blood T cell repertoires in COVID-19. The assay was immunoSEQ multiplex PCR, and TCRdb's table has in-frame clones only and misses some. Here the sample spans approximately 70,000 clones, approximately 92% being singletons. Input material: peripheral blood. These receptors all come from a human donor with active COVID-19. The donor label of this sample is uncertain.

V gene TRBV6-5 combines with J gene TRBJ1-2; possibly TRBD1 for D (5 bases). CDR1 is MNHEY, CDR2 SVGAGI, per germline. V lost 0 bases and J 2 bases, leaving 10 bases between the germline ends. The CDR3 spans 15 residues. The CDR3 DNA reads as TGTGCCAGCAGTTACTCGATGGCAGGGAACTATGGCTACACCTTC. As protein: CASSYSMAGNYGYTF.

The chain combines TRBV5-1 with TRBJ1-3; 11 nucleotides match TRBD1. Germline trimming cut 7 bases from V and 8 bases from J; bases unmatched to any gene: 11. Germline values: CDR1 SGHRS, CDR2 YFSETQ. The CDR3 is 15 amino acids. In nucleotides, the CDR3 is TGCGCCAGCTCCAGGACAGGGGGCGTAGGGGACACCATATATTTT. It specifies CASSRTGGVGDTIYF.

A single count supports this clone. The chain employs TRBV2 and TRBJ2-5; 8 nucleotides align to TRBD1. CDR3 length: 15 residues. Trimming removed 6 bases from V and 4 bases from J; junction bases left unmatched: 10. Germline CDR1 is SNHLY and CDR2 is FYNNEI. In nucleotides, the CDR3 is TGTGCCAGCAGAGAGACAGGGGTTTCGGCAGAGACCCAGTACTTC. Encoded protein: CASRETGVSAETQYF.

This clone was counted once. This chain links TRBV29-1 with TRBJ2-5; TRBD2 aligns across 12 bases. V shed 0 bases and J 2 bases; nucleotides not matched to a gene: 4. This CDR3 is 16 amino acids long. Germline V gene data show CDR1 as SQVTM and CDR2 as ANQGSEA. CDR3 sequence: CSVEDHGTSGQETQYF. CDR3 sequence (DNA): TGCAGCGTTGAAGACCACGGGACTAGCGGGCAAGAGACCCAGTACTTC.

The chain links TRBV5-8 to TRBJ1-5, with D tentatively TRBD1 (6 bases). CDR1 and CDR2 from the germline V gene are SGHTS and YDEGEE. The CDR3 is made up of 16 amino acids. The V and J ends lost 4 bases and 2 bases respectively, with 16 bases between them. The CDR3 sequence: CASSRHRAEGNQPQHF. The CDR3 region has the DNA TGTGCCAGCAGCCGCCACAGGGCTGAGGGCAATCAGCCCCAGCATTTT.

J is TRBJ1-4 and V is TRBV28, with 7 bases lining up with TRBD1. Germline V gives CDR1 MDHEN, CDR2 SYDVKM. After removal of 9 bases from V and 8 bases from J, the junction contained 9 bases not matched to a gene. The CDR3 has 13 residues. CDR3 residues: CASTVTGREKLFF. The CDR3 coding sequence is TGTGCCAGTACTGTGACAGGGCGCGAAAAACTGTTTTTT.

J is TRBJ2-3 and V is TRBV5-1; TRBD2 is a possible D gene (5 bases). CDR1 SGHRS and CDR2 YFSETQ come from the germline V gene. V was pared by 4 bases and J by 0 bases, with 9 bases between. CDR3 size: 14 residues. The CDR3 here is CASSDAGSTDTQYF. CDR3 nucleotides: TGCGCCAGCAGCGACGCGGGCAGCACAGATACGCAGTATTTT.

The rearrangement joins TRBV28 to TRBJ1-5, with TRBD1 matching 8 bases. The CDR3 totals 14 residues. With 3 bases clipped from V and 7 bases from J, the junction kept 5 bases outside the gene matches. The germline gives CDR1 MDHEN, CDR2 SYDVKM. The CDR3 loop is CASSFSGGWQPQHF. In DNA form, the CDR3 reads TGTGCCAGCAGTTTTTCAGGGGGCTGGCAGCCCCAGCATTTT.

This rearrangement joins TRBV19 to TRBJ2-3, with TRBD2 identical over 8 bases. The J segment lost 4 bases and the V segment lost 5 bases, leaving 11 bases of the junction unmatched. This CDR3 comprises 16 residues. Germline CDR1 and CDR2: LNHDA and SQIVND (reference sequence). The CDR3: CASSGGLGGSSDTQYF. The DNA of the CDR3 is TGTGCCAGTAGTGGGGGACTAGGCGGGAGTTCAGATACGCAGTATTTT.

The chain carries TRBV7-2 and TRBJ2-5; 12 nucleotides agree with TRBD2. V dropped 5 bases and J dropped 5; count of bases not matched to a gene: 15. The CDR3 has 18 amino acids. Germline V gene lookup returns CDR1 SGHTA and CDR2 FQGNSA. CDR3 DNA sequence: TGTGCCAGCAGCCTCCGAGGGGCTAGCGGGAGGGCCCGGGAGACCCAGTACTTC. Protein sequence: CASSLRGASGRARETQYF.

The gene calls are TRBV27 and TRBJ2-1; unclear D gene. V dropped 3 bases and J dropped 7 bases, with 10 bases sitting between them. This CDR3 comprises 13 residues. CDR1 and CDR2 (germline): MNHEY, SMNVEV (reference sequence). The CDR3 protein is CASSFYDGNEQFF. The CDR3 DNA reads TGTGCCAGCAGTTTTTATGACGGGAATGAGCAGTTCTTC.